This is a list of T cell receptor beta chains from one sample in a study of OX40 agonist ivuxolimab in advanced cancers. Method: immunoSEQ multiplex PCR; TCRdb's copy keeps in-frame clones and lacks some. The sample yields 75,000 to 90,000 clones, 89% seen once. The sample in question was CD4+ or CD8+ T cells sorted from blood, obtained in a trial of the OX40 agonist ivuxolimab. All receptors derive from an adult with an advanced solid tumor such as melanoma, head and neck, liver or kidney cancer. CDR3s include the opening cysteine and the closing phenylalanine or tryptophan. D genes are given only for firm matches. Part of the rows lack a size; the others show once, few, many or a class for expanded clones.

D gene	CDR3 length	J gene	V gene	clone size	CDR3 protein	CDR3 DNA
TRBD2	14	TRBJ2-3	TRBV5-1	NA	CASNLAGSTDTQYF	TGCGCCAGCAACTTAGCGGGGAGCACAGATACGCAGTATTTT
TRBD1	14	TRBJ1-2	TRBV5-1	NA	CASSAVQGVYGYTF	TGCGCCAGCAGCGCAGTACAGGGGGTGTATGGCTACACCTTC
NA	15	TRBJ2-1	TRBV10-1	NA	CASSDWGERGNEQFF	TGCGCCAGCAGTGATTGGGGGGAGAGGGGAAATGAGCAGTTCTTC
TRBD1	15	TRBJ1-1	TRBV2	NA	CASSGQGLMNTEAFF	TGTGCCAGCAGTGGACAGGGGCTCATGAACACTGAAGCTTTCTTT
NA	13	TRBJ2-5	TRBV11-2	NA	CASSFGGQETQYF	TGTGCCAGCAGCTTTGGGGGGCAAGAGACCCAGTACTTC
NA	17	TRBJ2-3	TRBV5-1	NA	CASSLGGGGGSTDTQYF	TGCGCCAGCAGCTTGGGAGGCGGTGGCGGGAGCACAGATACGCAGTATTTT
TRBD1	14	TRBJ1-1	TRBV19	NA	CASSIGTGGTEAFF	TGTGCCAGTAGTATTGGGACAGGGGGCACTGAAGCTTTCTTT
NA	14	TRBJ1-6	TRBV7-8	once	CASSLLGPNSPLHF	TGTGCCAGCAGCCTCTTGGGACCGAATTCACCCCTCCACTTT
NA	12	TRBJ1-5	TRBV7-8	NA	CASSWTLGPQHF	TGTGCCAGCAGCTGGACCTTGGGGCCCCAGCATTTT
TRBD1	14	TRBJ2-7	TRBV5-1	NA	CASSRDRRSYEQYF	TGCGCCAGCAGCCGGGACAGGCGCTCCTACGAGCAGTACTTC
TRBD1	15	TRBJ2-5	TRBV5-1	NA	CASSLYGTDQETQYF	TGCGCCAGCAGCTTATACGGGACAGACCAAGAGACCCAGTACTTC
TRBD1	15	TRBJ2-3	TRBV29-1	NA	CSVHRGLVGTDTQYF	TGCAGCGTCCACAGGGGGCTCGTGGGCACAGATACGCAGTATTTT
NA	16	TRBJ1-3	TRBV28	NA	CASSSPGLSSGNTIYF	TGTGCCAGCAGTTCACCGGGACTTAGCTCTGGAAACACCATATATTTT
TRBD2	14	TRBJ2-3	TRBV28	NA	CASIVAGGRDTQYF	TGTGCCAGCATTGTAGCGGGGGGGCGGGATACGCAGTATTTT
NA	15	TRBJ1-1	TRBV28	NA	CASRSIRGWDTEAFF	TGTGCCAGCAGATCCATCAGGGGTTGGGACACTGAAGCTTTCTTT
NA	14	TRBJ2-7	TRBV28	NA	CASSLSGIAYEQYF	TGTGCCAGCAGTTTGTCAGGGATCGCCTACGAGCAGTACTTC
NA	16	TRBJ1-4	TRBV5-4	few	CASSLGGSSTNEKLFF	TGTGCCAGCAGCCTCGGAGGGAGCTCAACTAATGAAAAACTGTTTTTT
NA	15	TRBJ2-5	TRBV28	NA	CASSLVGKGVGTQYF	TGTGCCAGCAGTTTGGTAGGAAAGGGGGTTGGGACCCAGTACTTC
NA	16	TRBJ2-1	TRBV4-1	NA	CASSQVPVGSYNEQFF	TGCGCCAGCAGCCAAGTTCCCGTGGGAAGCTACAATGAGCAGTTCTTC
TRBD1	15	TRBJ2-5	TRBV7-3	NA	CASSPGQGVGETQYF	TGTGCCAGCAGCCCGGGACAGGGAGTTGGAGAGACCCAGTACTTC
TRBD1	15	TRBJ1-5	TRBV5-1	NA	CASSWDSPHNQPQHF	TGCGCCAGCAGCTGGGACAGTCCCCATAATCAGCCCCAGCATTTT
TRBD2	16	TRBJ2-2	TRBV4-2	NA	CASSQVISGETGELFF	TGTGCCAGCAGCCAAGTCATCAGCGGGGAGACCGGGGAGCTGTTTTTT
NA	14	TRBJ1-2	TRBV28	NA	CASTSSGRGHGYTF	TGTGCCAGCACCTCAAGCGGAAGGGGACATGGCTACACCTTC
TRBD1	15	TRBJ2-1	TRBV9	NA	CASSPRDSSYNEQFF	TGTGCCAGCAGCCCCCGGGACAGCTCCTACAATGAGCAGTTCTTC
TRBD2	17	TRBJ2-3	TRBV5-1	NA	CASSPGTSGTSTDTQYF	TGCGCCAGCAGCCCCGGGACTAGCGGTACAAGCACAGATACGCAGTATTTT
NA	15	TRBJ2-2	TRBV7-8	NA	CASSLAGRATGELFF	TGTGCCAGCAGCTTAGCCGGCAGGGCGACCGGGGAGCTGTTTTTT
TRBD2	16	TRBJ2-7	TRBV28	NA	CASSFLLAGENYEQYF	TGTGCCAGCAGTTTTCTACTAGCGGGAGAAAACTACGAGCAGTACTTC
NA	19	TRBJ2-6	TRBV4-1	NA	CASSQLDREGRSGANVLTF	TGCGCCAGCAGCCAACTGGACAGGGAGGGAAGGTCTGGGGCCAACGTCCTGACTTTC
NA	14	TRBJ1-6	TRBV19	NA	CASSTDMDNSPLHF	TGTGCCAGTAGTACCGACATGGATAATTCACCCCTCCACTTT
NA	12	TRBJ2-7	TRBV7-2	NA	CASSSPPYEQYF	TGTGCCAGCAGCTCTCCCCCCTACGAGCAGTACTTC